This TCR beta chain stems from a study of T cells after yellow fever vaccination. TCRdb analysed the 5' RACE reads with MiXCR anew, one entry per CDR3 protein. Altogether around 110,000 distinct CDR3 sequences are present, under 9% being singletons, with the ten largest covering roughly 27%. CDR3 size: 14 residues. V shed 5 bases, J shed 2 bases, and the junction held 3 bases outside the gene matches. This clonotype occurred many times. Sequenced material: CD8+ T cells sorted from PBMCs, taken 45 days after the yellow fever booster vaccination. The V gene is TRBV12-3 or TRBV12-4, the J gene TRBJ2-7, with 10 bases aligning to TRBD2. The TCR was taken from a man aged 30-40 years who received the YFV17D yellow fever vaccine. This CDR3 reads CASSQGLATYEQYF. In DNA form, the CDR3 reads TGTGCCAGCAGTCAGGGACTAGCGACCTACGAGCAGTACTTC.